This TCR beta chain was sequenced for a study of metastatic and nonmetastatic thyroid tumors. The wider study: Where malignant and benign thyroid patients were concerned, repertoires were compared across blood and tumor or nodule tissue.

In the original analysis: To classify distant metastasis in papillary thyroid cancer, a model was built from CDR3 differences across clinicopathological groups. TCRdb reanalyzed the PCR reads via MiXCR. The V and J calls were not made by the authors but by TCRdb's processing. Of 25,000 to 30,000 clones listed, around 22% are singletons. As regards this clone: The antigen is not known. One end of the junction does not line up with germline, which may come from a read error.

General study findings and limits: Significantly greater TCR beta diversity was reportedly found in malignant thyroid tumors than in benign nodules (in blood and tumor).

Patients had received no treatment of any kind before thyroid surgery. Germline V gene lookup returns CDR1 MNHEY and CDR2 SMNVEV (reference sequence). The CDR3 loop spans 19 amino acids. The chain links TRBV27 to TRBJ2-1, with 7 bases identical to TRBD2. The specimen was blood. The receptor was isolated from a female donor with papillary thyroid cancer or a benign thyroid nodule (not recorded which). Some clones in this sample may be carry-over from other donors' samples. The DNA of the CDR3 is TGTGCCATCAGTTGGAGTCTAGCGGTAGGCCCTTGGTCCTACAATGAGCAGTTCTTC. It encodes CAISWSLAVGPWSYNEQFF.